Presented here are 14 T cell receptor beta chains from one specimen sequenced in a study of cytomegalovirus exposure and HLA in healthy donors. This PCR relied on a set of 60 Vbeta primers and 13 Jbeta primers. Only in-frame clones appear in the TCRdb table, and some are missing; sequencing was by immunoSEQ multiplex PCR. The sample yields approximately 170,000 clones, around 81% seen once. What was sequenced was PBMCs. Every receptor here comes from a man aged 35 to 55 in good health and CMV-seronegative.

The rearrangement links TRBV6-1 to TRBJ2-1; 12 positions match TRBD1. V lost 2 bases to trimming and J lost 8 bases; unmatched junction nucleotides: 7. The V gene's germline CDR1 is MNHNS and CDR2 SASEGT. The CDR3 has 16 residues. CDR3 in DNA: TGTGCCAGCAGTGAAATCCGGGACAGGGGGCGCGATGAGCAGTTCTTC. Amino acids: CASSEIRDRGRDEQFF.

Worth noting for this clone: A junction end diverges from the germline sequence, so it may reflect a read error. The rearrangement links TRBV5-1 to TRBJ2-6; D possibly corresponds to TRBD1 (5 bases). Germline V gene lookup returns CDR1 SGHRS and CDR2 YFSETQ. The CDR3 totals 17 residues. CDR3 in DNA: TGCGCCAGCAGCTTGGCCGGCGTGGACGCTGGGGCCAACGGCCTGACTTTC. It encodes CASSLAGVDAGANGLTF.

This clone has a handful of counts. The chain links TRBV5-6 to TRBJ1-1; possible D gene TRBD1, 5 bases. This CDR3 comprises 14 residues. V was shortened by 5 bases and J by 1 base, with 12 bases between the two germline ends. CDR1 SGHDT and CDR2 YYEEEE come from the germline V gene. CDR3 in DNA: TGTGCCAGCAGTTTAGCGGGGGGGAACACTGAAGCTTTCTTT. It is translated as CASSLAGGNTEAFF.

The chain recombines TRBV7-2 with TRBJ1-2; 8 bases are shared with TRBD1. CDR1 and CDR2 (germline): SGHTA, FQGNSA. The CDR3 is 15 residues long. V lost 5 bases and J lost 2; bases outside the gene matches: 7. CDR3 nucleotide sequence: TGTGCCAGCAGCCTAAACCAGGGGGCGAACTATGGCTACACCTTC. Translation: CASSLNQGANYGYTF. Full variable domain (rest looked up from reference TRBV7-2 and TRBJ1-2): GAGVSQSPSNKVTEKGKDVELRCDPISGHTALYWYRQSLGQGLEFLIYFQGNSAPDKSGLPSDRFSAERTGGSVSTLTIQRTQQEDSAVYLCASSLNQGANYGYTFGSGTRLTVV.

Concerning this clone itself: Other DNA sequences of this sample code for an identical CDR3. Written as DNA, the CDR3 is TGCGCCAGCAGCTTAGGGACAGCGAACACTGAAGCTTTCTTT. It translates to CASSLGTANTEAFF. The V gene is TRBV5-1, the J gene TRBJ1-1, with 7 bases that match TRBD1. Germline values: CDR1 SGHRS, CDR2 YFSETQ. The V and J ends lost 2 bases and 1 base, in that order; junction bases with no gene match: 2. The CDR3 totals 14 residues.

The chain couples TRBV7-9 to TRBJ2-7, with D perhaps TRBD1 (6 bases). The CDR3 totals 13 residues. Germline CDR1 SEHNR, CDR2 FQNEAQ (reference sequence). V lost 5 bases and J 7 bases, leaving 15 bases between the germline ends. DNA of the CDR3: TGTGCCAGCAGCCCCGGGACAATCTTTGAGCAGTACGTC. Translated: CASSPGTIFEQYV.

This rearrangement joins TRBV7-9 to TRBJ2-3, with 14 bases that match TRBD2. CDR1 and CDR2 (germline): SEHNR, FQNEAQ (reference sequence). The CDR3 runs to 16 residues. Trimming removed 3 bases from V and 6 bases from J; junction bases left unmatched: 5. This CDR3 is CASSFGTSGSGDTQYF. The CDR3 nucleotides are TGTGCCAGCAGCTTCGGGACTAGCGGGAGTGGTGATACGCAGTATTTT.

CDR3 amino acids: CASSVQGQIEYEQYF. Here the CDR3 DNA reads TGTGCCAGCAGCGTCCAGGGACAGATAGAATACGAGCAGTACTTC. The chain uses TRBV13 and TRBJ2-7; TRBD1 matches 7 bases. Germline V lookup: CDR1 PRHDT, CDR2 FYEKMQ (reference sequence). Trimming cost V 5 bases and J 4 bases; bases outside gene matches: 11. The CDR3 consists of 15 residues.

The V call is TRBV9, the J call TRBJ2-7; 9 bases fit TRBD1. Looked up from germline, CDR1 is SGDLS and CDR2 is YYNGEE. Trimming at V came to 0 bases and at J to 7 bases, leaving 8 bases not matched to a gene. The CDR3 spans 15 residues. The DNA of the CDR3 is TGTGCCAGCAGCGTAGGACGGGACAGGGTACAGGAGCAGTACTTC. Translating it yields CASSVGRDRVQEQYF.

This chain uses TRBV11-3 with TRBJ2-3; D is possibly TRBD1 (6 bases). The V end was cut by 1 base, the J end by 4 bases, with 9 bases between. Germline assignment: CDR1 SGHNT and CDR2 YENEEA. CDR3 length: 14 residues. The DNA for the CDR3 is TGTGCCAGCAGCTTAGCGTACAGGGCAGATACGCAGTATTTT. This gives the protein CASSLAYRADTQYF. Looking up the rest from reference TRBV11-3 and TRBJ2-3 gives the full variable domain: EAGVVQSPRYKIIEKKQPVAFWCNPISGHNTLYWYLQNLGQGPELLIRYENEEAVDDSQLPKDRFSAERLKGVDSTLKIQPAELGDSAVYLCASSLAYRADTQYFGPGTRLTVL.

J is TRBJ1-4 and V is TRBV9, with a weak D call TRBD1 (5 bases). Trimming left V 0 bases short and J 8 bases short, with 8 bases between. This CDR3 comprises 13 residues. CDR1 and CDR2 from the germline V gene are SGDLS and YYNGEE. The CDR3 DNA reads as TGTGCCAGCAGCGTAGGGGAGGGGGAAAAACTGTTTTTT. It yields the protein CASSVGEGEKLFF.

This chain uses TRBV9 with TRBJ2-1; TRBD1 is a possible D gene (6 bases). Germline values: CDR1 SGDLS, CDR2 YYNGEE. V was shortened by 3 bases and J by 2 bases, with 18 bases between the two germline ends. The CDR3 consists of 17 residues. Here the CDR3 DNA reads TGTGCCAGCAGCGGAAGGGTTGGACAGTCCCCCTACAATGAGCAGTTCTTC. Translation: CASSGRVGQSPYNEQFF.

Regarding this clone: One junction end disagrees with the germline gene, perhaps due to a read error. The chain links TRBV2 to TRBJ2-6, with a tentative D call TRBD1 (7 bases). The CDR3 has 17 amino acids. Germline V lookup: CDR1 SNHLY, CDR2 FYNNEI. The CDR3 here is CASSGQGGLSGANGLTF. As DNA, the CDR3 is TGTGCCAGCAGTGGGCAGGGGGGCCTCTCTGGGGCCAACGGCCTGACTTTC.

Turning to this clone: This CDR3 is also generated by other DNA sequences in the sample. This chain joins TRBV5-1 and TRBJ2-2, with 9 bases that match TRBD2. The germline CDR1 and CDR2 sequences are SGHRS and YFSETQ. The V and J ends lost 0 bases and 0 bases, in that order; junction bases with no gene match: 6. The CDR3 runs 18 residues. The CDR3 DNA reads TGCGCCAGCAGCTTGGGGCTAGCGGGACGGTCGAACACCGGGGAGCTGTTTTTT. Translation gives CASSLGLAGRSNTGELFF.